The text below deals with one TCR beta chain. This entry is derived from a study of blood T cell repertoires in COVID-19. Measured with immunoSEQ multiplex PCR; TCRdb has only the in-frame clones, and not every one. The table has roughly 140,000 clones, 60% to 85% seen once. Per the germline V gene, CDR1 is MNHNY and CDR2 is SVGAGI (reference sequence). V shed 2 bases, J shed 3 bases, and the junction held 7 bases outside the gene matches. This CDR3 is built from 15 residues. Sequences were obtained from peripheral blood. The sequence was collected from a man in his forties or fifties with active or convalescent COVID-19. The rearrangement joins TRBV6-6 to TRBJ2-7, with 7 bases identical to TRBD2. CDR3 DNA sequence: TGTGCCAGCAGTTACGAGGTAGCGGGCTTCTACGAGCAGTACTTC. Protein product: CASSYEVAGFYEQYF.